This paragraph covers one T cell receptor (beta chain) sequence. The antigen remains undetermined. These data belong to a study of beta chain features in type 1 diabetes. Study conclusions and caveats: A moderate, significant TCRB CDR3 shortening appeared in type 1 diabetes across four CD4+ subsets. Fewer insertions but more deletions were seen at VDJ junctions in type 1 diabetes patients.

This CDR3 region has 15 residues. The germline CDR1 and CDR2 sequences are SGDLS and YYNGEE. Unmatched junction bases numbered 3, after V lost 0 bases and J lost 0 bases. Of the isolated RNA, all was reverse transcribed, and so the sequenced material was expressed TCRB transcripts. Clones were sequenced by immunoSEQ multiplex PCR, and TCRdb holds only the in-frame ones, with some missing. This sample has around 250,000 clones, with about a fifth found just once. The sequencing sample was made of naive CD4+ T cells from blood. The rearrangement joins TRBV9 to TRBJ2-7; 7 bases are shared with TRBD1. The TCR comes from a woman in her forties with type 1 diabetes. The CDR3 DNA is TGTGCCAGCAGCGTAGAGACAGGGTACTCCTACGAGCAGTACTTC. Protein: CASSVETGYSYEQYF.